Included here is one T cell receptor beta chain sequence, with context. The data are from a study of T-cell reconstitution after alpha-beta-depleted transplantation in children. Preparation of the TCRbeta library involved a method that used unique molecular identifiers. TCRdb reprocessed the PCR reads with MiXCR, giving one entry per CDR3 protein. The table lists around 450,000 distinct CDR3 sequences, around 15% of them singletons, with less than 30% in the top ten. The V gene end was trimmed by 1 base and the J gene end by 7 bases; junction bases not matched to a gene: 9. Germline V gives CDR1 MDHEN, CDR2 SYDVKM. This CDR3 comprises 17 residues.

The TCR originated in a boy younger than two who had a stem cell transplant for Wiskott-Aldrich syndrome, so the T cells may come from the graft donor. Sequencing used PBMCs, mostly from graft donor cells, obtained 360 days after TCRalphabeta/CD19-depleted stem cell transplant. This sequence joins TRBV28 and TRBJ2-2; TRBD1 matches at 10 bases. The CDR3 bases are TGTGCCAGCAGTTTATCTTCCGGGACAGGGGTACACGGGGAGCTGTTTTTT. Its translation is CASSLSSGTGVHGELFF.